Listed below are T cell receptor beta chains from one sample, sequenced in a study of control samples from healthy donors and cancer patients. Profiling relied on immunoSEQ multiplex PCR, and the TCRdb table lists in-frame clones only, not all of them. In the table there are some 200,000 clones, over 85% of which are singletons. Sample: blood. The receptor source for this set is a man younger than 35 in good health. Each CDR3 is given with its conserved first and last residue. D genes are given only for firm matches. Size is stated for part of the rows, as once, few or many counts, or as a class when the clone is expanded.

11,TRBJ2-7,TRBV6-9,NA,NA,TGTGCCAGCAGTTATTTCACTGAGCAGTACTTC,CASSYFTEQYF
13,TRBJ1-1,TRBV6-5,NA,NA,TGTGCCAGCAGTTATGCAAGGGACACTGAAGCTTTCTTT,CASSYARDTEAFF
13,TRBJ2-2,TRBV7-2,NA,NA,TGTGCCAGCAGCTCGAGGTTTACCGGGGAGCTGTTTTTT,CASSSRFTGELFF
15,TRBJ1-3,TRBV6-2/TRBV6-3,NA,NA,TGTGCCAGCAGTAGAGGTTCCCCCTCTGGAAACACCATATATTTT,CASSRGSPSGNTIYF
17,TRBJ1-1,TRBV4-1,NA,NA,TGCGCCGGCAGCCAAGATAGTGGGTTCCTGATGAACACTGAAGCTTTCTTT,CAGSQDSGFLMNTEAFF
15,TRBJ1-5,TRBV25-1,NA,NA,TGTGCCAGCAGTCTCAAGGGGCAGGGGAGCCAGCCCCAGCATTTT,CASSLKGQGSQPQHF
16,TRBJ2-3,TRBV11-3,NA,NA,TGTGCCAGCAGCTTAGGTGGTGGTAGTAGAACAGATACGCAGTATTTT,CASSLGGGSRTDTQYF
15,TRBJ2-2,TRBV5-1,NA,NA,TGCGCCAGCAGCCCGGCCTCTCAAGACACCGGGGAGCTGTTTTTT,CASSPASQDTGELFF
14,TRBJ1-1,TRBV9,NA,TRBD1,TGTGCCAGCAGCGTGGGACAGGGGGGGACTGAAGCTTTCTTT,CASSVGQGGTEAFF
13,TRBJ1-1,TRBV27,NA,TRBD1,TGTGCCAGCAGTTTAAGTGGGACAGGGCAAGCTTTCTTT,CASSLSGTGQAFF
13,TRBJ1-6,TRBV7-3,NA,NA,TGTGCCAGCGGCGTCGGGGGGAATTCACCCCTCCACTTT,CASGVGGNSPLHF
16,TRBJ1-1,TRBV4-1,NA,NA,TGCGCCAGCAGCCGAGGGTGGGGGTTGGAGAACACTGAAGCTTTCTTT,CASSRGWGLENTEAFF
15,TRBJ2-5,TRBV5-1,NA,NA,TGCGCCAGCAGCTTGGCCCGTTCGGGCCGGGAGACCCAGTACTTC,CASSLARSGRETQYF
12,TRBJ1-1,TRBV6-5,once,NA,TGTGCCAGCAGTTACAGGGGGGCTGAAGCTTTCTTT,CASSYRGAEAFF
15,TRBJ1-2,TRBV3-1/TRBV3-2,NA,TRBD1,TGTGCCAGCAGCTCATCAAGGACAGGGCGTGGCGGCTACACCTTC,CASSSSRTGRGGYTF
15,TRBJ1-4,TRBV28,NA,NA,TGTGCCAGCAGTCCCCGGACAGTTAGTAGGGAAAAACTGTTTTTT,CASSPRTVSREKLFF
14,TRBJ2-3,TRBV6-4,NA,TRBD2,TGTGCCAGCAGTGAACTAGCGAGTACAGATACGCAGTATTTT,CASSELASTDTQYF
16,TRBJ2-2,TRBV9,NA,TRBD2,TGTGCCAGCAGCCCGTGGGGCCTAGCGGGCACCGGGGAGCTGTTTTTT,CASSPWGLAGTGELFF
13,TRBJ2-3,TRBV6-5,NA,NA,TGTGCCAGCAGCCCCCGAGGGACAGATACGCAGTATTTT,CASSPRGTDTQYF
15,TRBJ2-1,TRBV4-2,NA,NA,TGTGCCAGCAGCCATGGCCCCAGCCCTGGGAATGAGCAGTTCTTC,CASSHGPSPGNEQFF
14,TRBJ2-2,TRBV28,NA,NA,TGTGCCAGCAGTTCCTCATCGAACACCGGGGAGCTGTTTTTT,CASSSSSNTGELFF
16,TRBJ1-4,TRBV5-5,NA,NA,TGTGCCAGCAGCTTGGCTCCCGGGACTGGGAATGAAAAACTGTTTTTT,CASSLAPGTGNEKLFF
14,TRBJ2-7,TRBV7-2,few,NA,TGTGCCAGCAGCTTAGGGGGCAGAGCCTACGAGCAGTACTTC,CASSLGGRAYEQYF
16,TRBJ1-5,TRBV19,NA,NA,TGTGCCAGTAGTCCTTGGAGACAGGCGAGCAATCAGCCCCAGCATTTT,CASSPWRQASNQPQHF
15,TRBJ2-1,TRBV28,NA,NA,TGTGCCAGCAGTATGGACTTTAGCTCCTACAATGAGCAGTTCTTC,CASSMDFSSYNEQFF
13,TRBJ1-1,TRBV24-1,NA,NA,TGTGCCACTAGAGCAGGACGGGGCACTGAAGCTTTCTTT,CATRAGRGTEAFF
14,TRBJ1-4,TRBV5-1,NA,NA,TGCGCCAGCAGCTTGGGTACCGAGGCCGAAAAACTGTTTTTT,CASSLGTEAEKLFF
11,TRBJ2-7,TRBV3-1/TRBV3-2,NA,NA,TGTGCCAGCAGCACAAGCTACGAGCAGTACTTC,CASSTSYEQYF
14,TRBJ1-2,TRBV6-5,NA,NA,TGTGCCAGCACCCCGTGGGGCAGGGAAGATGGCTACACCTTC,CASTPWGREDGYTF
18,TRBJ1-5,TRBV23-1,NA,NA,TGCGCCAGCAGTCAATCGGGAGGGGAGAATTATAGCAATCAGCCCCAGCATTTT,CASSQSGGENYSNQPQHF
14,TRBJ2-3,TRBV6-2/TRBV6-3,NA,TRBD2,TGTGCCACCAGTGGCGGGGGGGCCCTTTATACGCAGTATTTT,CATSGGGALYTQYF
13,TRBJ1-1,TRBV28,NA,TRBD1,TGTGCCAGCATCACAGGGGCTGAGCGAGAAGCTTTCTTT,CASITGAEREAFF
10,TRBJ2-1,TRBV2,NA,NA,TGTGCCAGCGGTACCAATGAGCAGTTCTTC,CASGTNEQFF
15,TRBJ2-2,TRBV6-5,NA,TRBD1,TGTGCCAGCAGCACACTGACAGGGGGCGTCGGGGAGCTGTTTTTT,CASSTLTGGVGELFF
18,TRBJ2-5,TRBV5-6,NA,TRBD1,TGTGCCAGCAGCTATCCCCCGGTTGTGGGACAGGGGCAAGAGACCCAGTACTTC,CASSYPPVVGQGQETQYF
19,TRBJ1-2,TRBV27,once,NA,TGTGCCATCGTGACAAGGACTAAGGGGGTTGGGGGGTTGGTCTATGGCTACACCTTC,CAIVTRTKGVGGLVYGYTF
11,TRBJ1-1,TRBV6-5,once,TRBD1,TGTGCCAGCAGCCGGGGACAGGTGGCTTTCTTT,CASSRGQVAFF
14,TRBJ2-7,TRBV5-4,NA,TRBD1,TGTGCCAGCAGCTTTGGGACAGGGCCCTACGAGCAGTACTTC,CASSFGTGPYEQYF
16,TRBJ1-6,TRBV9,NA,NA,TGTGCCAGCAGCGCGTCTCCCGGGACCCAAAATTCACCCCTCCACTTT,CASSASPGTQNSPLHF
14,TRBJ1-2,TRBV5-1,NA,NA,TGCGCCAGCAGCTTGGCCGGTCAGGCCTCAGGCTACACCTTC,CASSLAGQASGYTF
12,TRBJ2-3,TRBV30,NA,NA,TGTGCCTGGATGGAGGGGGGGGTTACGCAGTATTTT,CAWMEGGVTQYF
15,TRBJ2-1,TRBV6-2/TRBV6-3,NA,NA,TGTGCCAGCAGTTACCCGGGTGGATCCTACAATGAGCAGTTCTTC,CASSYPGGSYNEQFF
15,TRBJ2-7,TRBV7-6,NA,TRBD2,TGTGCCAGCAGCTTAGGGCGGGGGGGGTCCTACGAGCAGTACTTC,CASSLGRGGSYEQYF
15,TRBJ2-1,TRBV7-2,NA,TRBD1,TGTGCCAGCAGTCAAACACAGGGGGCGAAGGATGAGCAGTTCTTC,CASSQTQGAKDEQFF
16,TRBJ2-2,TRBV4-2,NA,NA,TGTGCCAGCAGCCAGGGGAATGCAGGTTACACCGGGGAGCTGTTTTTT,CASSQGNAGYTGELFF
15,TRBJ2-6,TRBV30,NA,NA,TGTGCCTGGAGTGTCGGAGGGGCTGGGGCCAACGTCCTGACTTTC,CAWSVGGAGANVLTF
12,TRBJ2-5,TRBV9,NA,NA,TGTGCCAGCAGCGCCCCGGGGGAGACCCAGTACTTC,CASSAPGETQYF
18,TRBJ2-3,TRBV3-1/TRBV3-2,NA,NA,TGTGCCAGCAGCCGCGCTCGGACTAACGGAGGTACCACAGATACGCAGTATTTT,CASSRARTNGGTTDTQYF
16,TRBJ2-1,TRBV19,NA,NA,TGTGCCAGTAGTAACCAAAGGGACATTCCTTGGTATGAGCAGTTCTTC,CASSNQRDIPWYEQFF
14,TRBJ1-2,TRBV28,NA,TRBD1,TGTGCCAGCCTTTACCCGACAGGGGGTAAAGGCTACACCTTC,CASLYPTGGKGYTF